This TCR beta chain is from a study of blood T cell repertoires in COVID-19. Method: immunoSEQ multiplex PCR; TCRdb's copy keeps in-frame clones and lacks some. The data contain 150,000 or so clones, around 82% of them singletons. The CDR3 runs 14 residues. Germline V CDR1 and CDR2: MDHEN, SYDVKM. The junction had 5 bases not matched to a gene; V was cut back by 6 bases and J by 4 bases. The chain links TRBV28 to TRBJ1-4, with 7 bases that match TRBD1. The receptor was derived from an older woman with acute or convalescent COVID-19. The sequencing input was peripheral blood. CDR3 protein: CASRPGQLNEKLFF. CDR3 nucleotide sequence: TGTGCCAGCAGGCCGGGACAGCTTAATGAAAAACTGTTTTTT.